This TCR beta chain was captured by sequencing in a study of blood T cell repertoires in COVID-19. Clinical histories supplied by participants themselves formed the basis of cohort assignment. V lost 5 bases, J lost 8 bases, and 18 bases lay in between. The CDR3 is made up of 14 amino acids. Germline V gives CDR1 MDHEN, CDR2 SYDVKM. Authors' analysis steps: By means of reference gene primer amplification, nucleated cell counts were estimated. TCRdb's copy holds only in-frame clones and misses some; the assay was immunoSEQ multiplex PCR. The DNA gave D and trimming, while V, J and clone size come from that table. Altogether a few hundred thousand clones are present, around 88% being singletons, with the ten largest covering 1% to 1.5%.

Source material: PBMCs or T cells enriched from blood (not recorded which). The chain is built from TRBV28 and TRBJ1-2; D ambiguous. This receptor was identified in a woman aged 40 to 50 with acute COVID-19. CDR3 nucleotides: TGTGCCAGCAGTCCGCCCCGGGGTCCTCTGGGCTACACCTTC. This translates into CASSPPRGPLGYTF.